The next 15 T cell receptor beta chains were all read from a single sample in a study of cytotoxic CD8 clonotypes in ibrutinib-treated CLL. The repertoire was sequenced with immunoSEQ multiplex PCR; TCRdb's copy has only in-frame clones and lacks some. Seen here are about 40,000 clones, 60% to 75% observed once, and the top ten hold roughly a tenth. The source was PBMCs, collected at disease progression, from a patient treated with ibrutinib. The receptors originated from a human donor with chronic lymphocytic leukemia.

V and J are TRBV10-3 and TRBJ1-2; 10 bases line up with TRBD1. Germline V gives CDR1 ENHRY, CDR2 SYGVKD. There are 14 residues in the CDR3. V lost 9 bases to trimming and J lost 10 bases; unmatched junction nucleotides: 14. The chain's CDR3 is CAIQPGTGAILYTF. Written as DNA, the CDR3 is TGTGCCATTCAACCCGGGACAGGGGCTATTCTCTACACCTTC.

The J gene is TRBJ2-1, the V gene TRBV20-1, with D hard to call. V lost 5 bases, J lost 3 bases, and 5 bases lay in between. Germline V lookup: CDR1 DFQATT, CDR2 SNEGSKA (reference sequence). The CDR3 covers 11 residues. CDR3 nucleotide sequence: TGCAGTGCTTCGGACTACAATGAGCAGTTCTTC. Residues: CSASDYNEQFF.

CDR3: CASSLGSSLAEETQYF. CDR3 nucleotides: TGTGCCAGCAGCTTAGGCTCCTCTCTAGCGGAGGAGACCCAGTACTTC. The chain has TRBV7-8 and TRBJ2-5, with 7 bases identical to TRBD2. The V gene end was trimmed by 1 base and the J gene end by 5 bases; junction bases not matched to a gene: 10. Germline V lookup: CDR1 SGHVS, CDR2 FQNEAQ. This CDR3 spans 16 amino acids.

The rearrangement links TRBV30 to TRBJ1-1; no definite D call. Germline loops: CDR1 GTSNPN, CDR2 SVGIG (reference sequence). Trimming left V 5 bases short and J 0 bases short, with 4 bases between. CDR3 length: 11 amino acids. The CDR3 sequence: CAWLMNTEAFF. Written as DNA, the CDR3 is TGTGCCTGGCTTATGAACACTGAAGCTTTCTTT.

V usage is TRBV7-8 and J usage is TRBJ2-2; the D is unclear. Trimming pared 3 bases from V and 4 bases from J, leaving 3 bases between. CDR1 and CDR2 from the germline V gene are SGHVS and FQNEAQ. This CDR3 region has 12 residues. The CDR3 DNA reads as TGTGCCAGCAGCTTGACCACCGGGGAGCTGTTTTTT. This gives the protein CASSLTTGELFF.

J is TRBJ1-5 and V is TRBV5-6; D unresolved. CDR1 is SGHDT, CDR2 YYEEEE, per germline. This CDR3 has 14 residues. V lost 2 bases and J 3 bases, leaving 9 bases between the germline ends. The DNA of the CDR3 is TGTGCCAGCAGCTTAGGCCAGGTCAATCAGCCCCAGCATTTT. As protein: CASSLGQVNQPQHF.

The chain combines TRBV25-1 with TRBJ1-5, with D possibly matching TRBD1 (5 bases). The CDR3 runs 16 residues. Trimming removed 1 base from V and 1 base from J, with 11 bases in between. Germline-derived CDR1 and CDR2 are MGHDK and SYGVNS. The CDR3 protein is CASSESSRVSNQPQHF. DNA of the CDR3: TGTGCCAGCAGTGAATCAAGCAGGGTGAGCAATCAGCCCCAGCATTTT.

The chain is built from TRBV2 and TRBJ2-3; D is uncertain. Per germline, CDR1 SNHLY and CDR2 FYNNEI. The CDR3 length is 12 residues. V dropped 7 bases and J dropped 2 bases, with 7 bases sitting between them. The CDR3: CASNRFTDTQYF. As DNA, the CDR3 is TGTGCCAGCAATAGATTCACAGATACGCAGTATTTT.

The chain's CDR3 is CASSSQGAGANVLTF. The CDR3 coding sequence is TGTGCCAGCAGCTCACAGGGGGCTGGGGCCAACGTCCTGACTTTC. The chain carries TRBV27 and TRBJ2-6; TRBD1 aligns across 8 bases. Looked up from germline, CDR1 is MNHEY and CDR2 is SMNVEV (reference sequence). This CDR3 is built from 15 residues. The V segment lost 6 bases and the J segment 2 bases; nucleotides outside the gene matches: 3. Full variable domain (outside the CDR3, taken from reference TRBV27 and TRBJ2-6): EAQVTQNPRYLITVTGKKLTVTCSQNMNHEYMSWYRQDPGLGLRQIYYSMNVEVTDKGDVPEGYKVSRKEKRNFPLILESPSPNQTSLYFCASSSQGAGANVLTFGAGSRLTVL.

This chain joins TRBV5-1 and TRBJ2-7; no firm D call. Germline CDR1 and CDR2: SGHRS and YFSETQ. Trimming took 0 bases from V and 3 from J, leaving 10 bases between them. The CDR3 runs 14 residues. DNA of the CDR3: TGCGCCAGCAGCTTGGATTCGACACACTACGAGCAGTACTTC. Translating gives CASSLDSTHYEQYF.

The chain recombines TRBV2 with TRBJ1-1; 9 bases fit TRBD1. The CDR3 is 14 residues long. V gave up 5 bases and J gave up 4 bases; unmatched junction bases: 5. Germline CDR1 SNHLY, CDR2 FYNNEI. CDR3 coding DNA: TGTGCCAGCAGTCTATCGACAGGGGGCACTGAAGCTTTCTTT. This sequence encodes CASSLSTGGTEAFF.

The CDR3 bases are TGTGCCAGCAGCTTGTCGCTAGCTGCCGGGAGCGAGACCCAGTACTTC. This encodes CASSLSLAAGSETQYF. This chain joins TRBV7-9 and TRBJ2-5; D may be TRBD2 (6 bases). The CDR3 has 16 residues. Germline lookup yields CDR1 SEHNR and CDR2 FQNEAQ (reference sequence). The ends were cut back, 3 bases at V and 5 bases at J, with 19 bases in the middle.

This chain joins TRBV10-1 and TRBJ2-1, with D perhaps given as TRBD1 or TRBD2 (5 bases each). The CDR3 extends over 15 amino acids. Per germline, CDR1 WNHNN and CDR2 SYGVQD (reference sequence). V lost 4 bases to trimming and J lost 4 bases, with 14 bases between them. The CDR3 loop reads CASSGGPGLYNEQFF. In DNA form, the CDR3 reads TGCGCCAGCAGTGGAGGCCCGGGGCTATACAATGAGCAGTTCTTC.

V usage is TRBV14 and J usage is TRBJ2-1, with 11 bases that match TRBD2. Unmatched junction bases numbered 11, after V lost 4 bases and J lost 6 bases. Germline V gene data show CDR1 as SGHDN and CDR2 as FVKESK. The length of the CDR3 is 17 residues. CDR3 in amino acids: CASSLLQTSGTSNEQFF. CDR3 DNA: TGTGCCAGCAGCCTCCTACAGACTAGCGGGACTTCCAATGAGCAGTTCTTC.

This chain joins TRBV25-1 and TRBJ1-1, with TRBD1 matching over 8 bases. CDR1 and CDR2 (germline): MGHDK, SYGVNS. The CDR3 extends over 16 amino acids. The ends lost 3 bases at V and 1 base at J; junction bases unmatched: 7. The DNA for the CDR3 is TGTGCCAGCAGTGAGTCCAGGGGGCCGGGGAACACTGAAGCTTTCTTT. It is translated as CASSESRGPGNTEAFF.